The TCR beta chain under discussion was sequenced for a study of blood T cells in healthy people across ages. A sample-barcoded 5' primer and a J-beta primer mix were used in a second PCR of roughly 6 to 11 cycles. One entry per CDR3 protein results from TCRdb running MiXCR on the 5' RACE reads. Of about 1.4 million distinct CDR3 sequences in the sample, 55% to 75% are singletons; the top ten hold roughly 6.3%. Germline V lookup: CDR1 SEHNR, CDR2 FQNEAQ (reference sequence). The CDR3 has 16 amino acids. Trimming removed 3 bases from V and 2 bases from J, with 15 bases in between. The study isolated at least 7 million PBMCs from each sample.

The chain joins TRBV7-9 to TRBJ2-3, with D perhaps TRBD2 (6 bases). The sample taken for sequencing was blood. This clonotype was sampled from a man aged 18 to 30 in good health. The CDR3 nucleotides are TGTGCCAGCAGCTTTGGGGGACTTCGAATCACAGATACGCAGTATTTT. Translation gives CASSFGGLRITDTQYF.